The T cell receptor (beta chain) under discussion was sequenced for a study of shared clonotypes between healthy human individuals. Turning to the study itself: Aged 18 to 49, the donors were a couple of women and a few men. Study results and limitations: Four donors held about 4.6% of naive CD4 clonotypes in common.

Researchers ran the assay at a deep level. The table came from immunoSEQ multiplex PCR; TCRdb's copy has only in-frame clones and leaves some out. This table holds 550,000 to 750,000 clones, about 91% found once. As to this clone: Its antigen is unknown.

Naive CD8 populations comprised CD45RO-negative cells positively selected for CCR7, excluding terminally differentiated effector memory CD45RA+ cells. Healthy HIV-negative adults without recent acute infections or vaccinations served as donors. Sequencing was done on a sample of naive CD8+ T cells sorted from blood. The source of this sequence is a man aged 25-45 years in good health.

The CDR3 region is CASSPILDGYEQYF. The CDR3 nucleotides read TGTGCCAGTAGCCCAATTCTCGACGGCTACGAGCAGTACTTC. This chain uses TRBV19 with TRBJ2-7, with no clear D. Germline V CDR1 and CDR2: LNHDA, SQIVND (reference sequence). The V end was cut by 6 bases, the J end by 3 bases, with 15 bases between. The CDR3 is 14 residues long.